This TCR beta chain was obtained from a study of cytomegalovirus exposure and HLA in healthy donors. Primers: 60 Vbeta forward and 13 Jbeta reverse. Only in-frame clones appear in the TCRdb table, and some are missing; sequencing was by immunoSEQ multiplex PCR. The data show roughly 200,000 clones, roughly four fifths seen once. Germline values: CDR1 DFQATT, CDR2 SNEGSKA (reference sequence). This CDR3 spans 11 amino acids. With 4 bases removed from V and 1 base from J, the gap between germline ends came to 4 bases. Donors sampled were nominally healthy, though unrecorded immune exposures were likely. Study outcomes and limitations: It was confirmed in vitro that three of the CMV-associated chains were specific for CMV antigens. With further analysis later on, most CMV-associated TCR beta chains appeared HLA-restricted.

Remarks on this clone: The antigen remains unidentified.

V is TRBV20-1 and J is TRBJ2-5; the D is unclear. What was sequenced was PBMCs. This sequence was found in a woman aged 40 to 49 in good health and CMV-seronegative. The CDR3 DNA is TGCAGTGCTACCAGCCAAGAGACCCAGTACTTC. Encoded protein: CSATSQETQYF.